What follows are 27 T cell receptor beta chains derived from one specimen sequenced in a study of CD8 T cells in ankylosing spondylitis. TCRdb recomputed calls from the 5' RACE reads with MiXCR, one row per CDR3 protein. The profile shows approximately 220,000 distinct CDR3 sequences, approximately 10% of them singletons. The sample taken for sequencing was blood, either unsorted or a sorted T cell fraction (not recorded which). All receptors come from a male donor with ankylosing spondylitis or in good health (not recorded which).

This clonotype was counted between two and nine times. The V gene is TRBV3-1, the J gene TRBJ2-5, with TRBD2 matching over 7 bases. CDR1 and CDR2 from the germline V gene are LGHDT and YNNKEL (reference sequence). There are 14 residues in the CDR3. V lost 6 bases to trimming and J lost 1 base; unmatched junction nucleotides: 5. Here the CDR3 DNA reads TGTGCCAGCAGAACCCGGGGGGTCCAAGAGACCCAGTACTTC. It encodes CASRTRGVQETQYF.

This clonotype was seen repeatedly, ten times or more. The V gene is TRBV5-1, the J gene TRBJ2-3; D perhaps matches TRBD2 (6 bases). CDR1 is SGHRS, CDR2 YFSETQ, per germline. The CDR3 length is 15 residues. V lost 0 bases and J 2 bases, leaving 10 bases between the germline ends. CDR3 in amino acids: CASSLGGDHTDTQYF. CDR3 coding DNA: TGCGCCAGCAGCTTGGGGGGGGACCACACAGATACGCAGTATTTT.

This clonotype came up many times. The rearrangement uses TRBV5-1 and TRBJ2-3; 9 nucleotides align to TRBD1. V dropped 4 bases and J dropped 4; count of bases not matched to a gene: 10. Per the germline V gene, CDR1 is SGHRS and CDR2 is YFSETQ. The CDR3 is made up of 16 amino acids. DNA for the CDR3: TGCGCCAGCAGCCATGATGGGGACAGGGCCTCAGATACGCAGTATTTT. The encoded protein is CASSHDGDRASDTQYF.

This clonotype was detected ten times or more. The chain has TRBV9 and TRBJ2-3, with D maybe TRBD1 (6 bases). V was clipped by 3 bases and J by 6 bases, with 11 bases between them. Germline values: CDR1 SGDLS, CDR2 YYNGEE. The CDR3 is 13 residues long. The CDR3 sequence: CASSGPRGDTQYF. The CDR3 DNA is TGTGCCAGCAGCGGCCCAAGGGGGGATACGCAGTATTTT. The full variable domain, completed using reference TRBV9 and TRBJ2-3, is DSGVTQTPKHLITATGQRVTLRCSPRSGDLSVYWYQQSLDQGLQFLIQYYNGEERAKGNILERFSAQQFPDLHSELNLSSLELGDSALYFCASSGPRGDTQYFGPGTRLTVL.

This clonotype has at least ten counts. The chain combines TRBV5-1 with TRBJ1-1; TRBD1 aligns across 8 bases. CDR3 length: 14 amino acids. Germline CDR1 reads SGHRS; CDR2 reads YFSETQ. After removal of 4 bases from V and 5 bases from J, the junction contained 7 bases not matched to a gene. The CDR3 spells CASSLQTGVTEAFF. In DNA, the CDR3 is TGCGCCAGCAGCCTCCAGACAGGGGTGACTGAAGCTTTCTTT.

This clonotype was observed many times. The gene calls are TRBV5-1 and TRBJ2-2; maybe TRBD1 (5 bases). The V end was cut by 2 bases, the J end by 1 base, with 9 bases between. The CDR3 runs to 15 residues. In germline, CDR1 is SGHRS, CDR2 YFSETQ. The CDR3 DNA sequence: TGCGCCAGCAGCTTCCGGCAGGGGAACACCGGGGAGCTGTTTTTT. Its protein is CASSFRQGNTGELFF.

This clonotype was counted at least ten times. The chain uses TRBV28 and TRBJ1-2; 8 bases agree with TRBD1. This CDR3 spans 14 amino acids. The V and J ends lost 5 bases and 6 bases, in that order; junction bases with no gene match: 8. Per the germline V gene, CDR1 is MDHEN and CDR2 is SYDVKM. The CDR3 reads CASSPPDRADGYTF. The CDR3 DNA sequence: TGTGCCAGCAGTCCCCCGGACAGGGCGGATGGCTACACCTTC.

Ten or more counts support this clonotype. The chain couples TRBV28 to TRBJ2-6, with D unresolved. This CDR3 spans 17 amino acids. The V end lost 6 bases, the J end lost 0 bases, and 15 bases lay between the germline ends. Germline CDR1 MDHEN, CDR2 SYDVKM. The CDR3, as DNA: TGTGCCAGCAGCCGAGCCCCAAACTACTCTGGGGCCAACGTCCTGACTTTC. Translating gives CASSRAPNYSGANVLTF.

This clonotype was seen ten or more times. The CDR3 is CSAIAGWIQETQYF. As DNA, the CDR3 is TGCAGTGCAATAGCGGGGTGGATTCAAGAGACCCAGTACTTC. This sequence joins TRBV20-1 and TRBJ2-5; TRBD2 matches 8 bases. Germline V gene data show CDR1 as DFQATT and CDR2 as SNEGSKA (reference sequence). V trimming: 6 bases; J trimming: 2 bases; junction bases outside the gene matches: 8. The CDR3 covers 14 residues.

The chain recombines TRBV30 with TRBJ1-1, with D possibly TRBD1 on 5 matching bases. Per germline, CDR1 GTSNPN and CDR2 SVGIG (reference sequence). The CDR3 runs to 14 residues. V gave up 2 bases and J gave up 5 bases, with 15 bases separating them. This CDR3 reads CAWSPTRVGTEAFF. The CDR3 DNA is TGTGCCTGGAGTCCCACCAGGGTGGGTACTGAAGCTTTCTTT.

This clonotype appeared many times. The chain uses TRBV5-1 and TRBJ2-3, with a possible D match to TRBD2 (5 bases). Germline V gene lookup returns CDR1 SGHRS and CDR2 YFSETQ. Trimming took off 0 bases at V and 4 bases at J, with 9 bases between the two ends. The CDR3 covers 14 residues. In DNA, the CDR3 is TGCGCCAGCAGCTTGGCGCTCGGGGCAGATACGCAGTATTTT. The encoded protein is CASSLALGADTQYF.

This clonotype was detected a few times. V and J are TRBV18 and TRBJ1-3, with unresolved D. Trimming took 4 bases from V and 4 from J, leaving 17 bases between them. Germline CDR1 reads KGHSH; CDR2 reads LQKENI. This CDR3 is 16 amino acids long. CDR3 sequence: CASSRAGPPGGNTIYF. Here the CDR3 DNA reads TGTGCCAGCTCACGTGCGGGCCCTCCGGGAGGAAACACCATATATTTT.

V and J are TRBV13 and TRBJ1-1, with D unclear. Per the germline V gene, CDR1 is PRHDT and CDR2 is FYEKMQ (reference sequence). The ends were cut back, 8 bases at V and 7 bases at J, with 17 bases in the middle. This CDR3 region has 13 residues. The CDR3 sequence: CASLKSPGVEAFF. In DNA, the CDR3 is TGTGCCAGCCTTAAGTCACCCGGGGTTGAAGCTTTCTTT.

This clonotype was counted at least ten times. The chain combines TRBV12-3 or TRBV12-4 with TRBJ2-3, with a tentative D call TRBD1 (6 bases). V shed 5 bases and J shed 4 bases, with 19 bases lying between them. The CDR3 is 16 residues long. This chain's CDR3 is CASSTPSGVRADTQYF. CDR3 bases: TGTGCCAGCAGTACACCCTCAGGGGTTCGGGCAGATACGCAGTATTTT.

This clonotype turned up a few times. DNA of the CDR3: TGCGCCAGCAGCTTGCTGGACCAAAACGATGAGCAGTTCTTC. This translates into CASSLLDQNDEQFF. V is TRBV5-1 and J is TRBJ2-1; D remains ambiguous. Trimming shortened V by 1 base and J by 8 bases, and 13 bases separated the two germline ends. CDR1 and CDR2 from the germline V gene are SGHRS and YFSETQ. This CDR3 contains 14 residues.

The chain employs TRBV7-2 and TRBJ1-2; 8 bases line up with TRBD1. In germline, CDR1 is SGHTA, CDR2 FQGNSA. CDR3 length: 13 amino acids. V trimming: 7 bases; J trimming: 8 bases; junction bases outside the gene matches: 9. The CDR3 bases are TGTGCCAGCAACACCGGACAGGGTGTAGGCTACACCTTC. Translating it yields CASNTGQGVGYTF.

The rearrangement uses TRBV6-5 and TRBJ2-1; D unresolved. Germline CDR1 MNHEY, CDR2 SVGAGI. The CDR3 is made up of 15 amino acids. V dropped 0 bases and J dropped 6 bases, with 12 bases sitting between them. The CDR3 spells CASSYSLLDLNEQFF. CDR3 DNA sequence: TGTGCCAGCAGTTACTCCCTCCTGGACCTCAATGAGCAGTTCTTC.

V and J are TRBV27 and TRBJ2-3, with D perhaps matching TRBD1 or TRBD2 (5 bases each). The CDR3 length is 13 residues. Germline V gene data show CDR1 as MNHEY and CDR2 as SMNVEV (reference sequence). V was cut by 2 bases and J by 6 bases, with 9 bases left in between. CDR3 in DNA: TGTGCCAGCAGTTTAGGGACCCGGGATACGCAGTATTTT. It yields the protein CASSLGTRDTQYF.

This clonotype was counted ten times or more. The chain joins TRBV11-2 to TRBJ1-1; tentatively, D is TRBD1 (5 bases). The CDR3 has 13 amino acids. Deletions cut 5 bases from V and 4 bases from J, with 11 bases between. Germline CDR1 SGHAT, CDR2 FQNNGV. CDR3 in DNA: TGTGCCAGCAGCCCCAGGGCCTTCACTGAAGCTTTCTTT. Its protein is CASSPRAFTEAFF.

The table lists this clonotype with many counts. CDR3 nucleotides: TGTGCCAGCAGCCTTTACCAAGAAGATACGCAGTATTTT. This encodes CASSLYQEDTQYF. The genes are TRBV3-1 and TRBJ2-3; D gene ambiguous. The germline CDR1 and CDR2 sequences are LGHDT and YNNKEL (reference sequence). CDR3 size: 13 residues. V lost 4 bases to trimming and J lost 5 bases, with 10 bases between them.

This clonotype was seen more than once but under ten times. V gene TRBV12-3 or TRBV12-4 combines with J gene TRBJ1-5, with unresolved D. The CDR3 is made up of 14 amino acids. V was shortened by 3 bases and J by 1 base, with 7 bases between the two germline ends. CDR3 coding DNA: TGTGCCAGCAGTTTCAGCAGGAGCAATCAGCCCCAGCATTTT. Encoded protein: CASSFSRSNQPQHF.

The V gene is TRBV11-2, the J gene TRBJ2-1; TRBD1 matches at 8 bases. V trimming: 3 bases; J trimming: 0 bases; junction bases outside the gene matches: 4. CDR1 is SGHAT and CDR2 is FQNNGV in the germline V gene. The CDR3 runs 16 residues. CDR3 protein: CASSFGQGGSYNEQFF. The CDR3 nucleotides read TGTGCCAGCAGCTTCGGACAGGGAGGCTCCTACAATGAGCAGTTCTTC.

This clonotype was observed at least ten times. The gene calls are TRBV29-1 and TRBJ2-3; D perhaps matches TRBD2 (7 bases). The V end lost 0 bases, the J end lost 2 bases, and 15 bases lay between the germline ends. The germline V gene has CDR1 SQVTM and CDR2 ANQGSEA. The CDR3 spans 16 residues. The CDR3 DNA is TGCAGCGTTGAAGATTCTGCGCGGGGGCTCACAGATACGCAGTATTTT. This encodes CSVEDSARGLTDTQYF.

This clonotype was seen at least ten times. The V call is TRBV10-3, the J call TRBJ2-5; TRBD1 matches 7 bases. With 4 bases clipped from V and 0 bases from J, the junction kept 5 bases outside the gene matches. Germline V gene data show CDR1 as ENHRY and CDR2 as SYGVKD. The CDR3 runs to 15 residues. CDR3 sequence: CAISAGTANQETQYF. CDR3 nucleotide sequence: TGTGCCATCAGTGCCGGGACAGCCAACCAAGAGACCCAGTACTTC.

The chain carries TRBV19 and TRBJ2-5; no firm D call. Germline V lookup: CDR1 LNHDA, CDR2 SQIVND (reference sequence). Trimming cost V 6 bases and J 4 bases, with 12 bases left between them. This CDR3 spans 13 amino acids. The CDR3 region is CASRPSPGETQYF. In DNA form, the CDR3 reads TGTGCCAGTAGACCCTCCCCGGGAGAGACCCAGTACTTC.

In its sample, this clonotype was seen a few times. The chain uses TRBV5-1 and TRBJ1-5, with D unclear. V was shortened by 1 base and J by 2 bases, with 13 bases between the two germline ends. This CDR3 is built from 16 residues. The V gene's germline CDR1 is SGHRS and CDR2 YFSETQ. The CDR3 spells CASSLTAAGGNQPQHF. CDR3 bases: TGCGCCAGCAGCTTGACGGCGGCAGGAGGCAATCAGCCCCAGCATTTT.

This clonotype was recorded a few times. The chain has TRBV3-1 and TRBJ2-7, with D unclear. V shed 4 bases and J shed 1 base, with 11 bases lying between them. The CDR3 has 14 amino acids. The germline V gene encodes CDR1 LGHDT and CDR2 YNNKEL (reference sequence). The CDR3 is CASSPHRQSYEQYF. CDR3 nucleotide sequence: TGTGCCAGCAGCCCCCACCGCCAGTCCTACGAGCAGTACTTC.